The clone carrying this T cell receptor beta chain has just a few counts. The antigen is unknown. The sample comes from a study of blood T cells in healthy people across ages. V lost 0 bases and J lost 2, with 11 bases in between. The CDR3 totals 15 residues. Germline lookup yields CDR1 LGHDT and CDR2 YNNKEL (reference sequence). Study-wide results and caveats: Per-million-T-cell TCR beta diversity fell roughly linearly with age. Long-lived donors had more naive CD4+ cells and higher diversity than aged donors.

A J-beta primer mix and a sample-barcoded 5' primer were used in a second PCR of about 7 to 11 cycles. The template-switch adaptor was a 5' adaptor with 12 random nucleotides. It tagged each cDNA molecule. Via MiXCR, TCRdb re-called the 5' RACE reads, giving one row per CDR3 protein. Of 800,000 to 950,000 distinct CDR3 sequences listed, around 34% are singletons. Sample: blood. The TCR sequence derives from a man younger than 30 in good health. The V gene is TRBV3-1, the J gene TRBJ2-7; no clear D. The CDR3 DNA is TGTGCCAGCAGCCAAGATATAATGGAGACCTACGAGCAGTACTTC. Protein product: CASSQDIMETYEQYF.